This TCR beta chain was sequenced in a study of post-analysis software for immune sequencing data. In the study overall: The patients showed relapsing-remitting, secondary progressive and progressive-relapsing multiple sclerosis courses.

Findings and limits, study-wide: Roughly 5 TRBV segments occurring more often in patients than controls included TRBV5-6, TRBV5-1 and TRBV20-1. Batch-matched samples strongly co-clustered by F measure.

Prepared TCR beta cDNA libraries contained unique molecular identifiers. MiXCR, run by TCRdb on the PCR reads, gives a single entry per CDR3 protein. The sample contains 820,000 or so distinct CDR3 sequences, around 50% of which appear only once. Germline CDR1 is SGHRS and CDR2 is YFSETQ. CDR3 length: 12 amino acids. With 1 base removed from V and 5 bases from J, the gap between germline ends came to 6 bases. A remark on this clonotype: Its antigen is undetermined.

The chain recombines TRBV5-1 with TRBJ2-5, with no clear D. The source of this sequence is a girl aged 5 to 17 with multiple sclerosis. The material sequenced was blood. CDR3 sequence: CASSLTRETQYF. The CDR3 nucleotides read TGCGCCAGCAGCTTGACGCGGGAGACCCAGTACTTC.